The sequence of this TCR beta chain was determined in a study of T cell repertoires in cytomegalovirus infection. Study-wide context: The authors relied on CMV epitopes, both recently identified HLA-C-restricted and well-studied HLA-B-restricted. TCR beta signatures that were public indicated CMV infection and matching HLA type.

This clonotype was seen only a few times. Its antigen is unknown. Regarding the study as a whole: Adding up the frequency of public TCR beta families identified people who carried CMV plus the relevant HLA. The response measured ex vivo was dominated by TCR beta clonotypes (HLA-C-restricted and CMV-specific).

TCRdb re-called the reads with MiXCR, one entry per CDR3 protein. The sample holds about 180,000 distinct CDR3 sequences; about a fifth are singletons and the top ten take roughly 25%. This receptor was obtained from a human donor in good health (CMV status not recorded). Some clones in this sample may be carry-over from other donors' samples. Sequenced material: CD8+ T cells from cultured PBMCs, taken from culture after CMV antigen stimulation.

The chain's CDR3 is CASSQGDVAYEQYF. Here the CDR3 DNA reads TGTGCCAGCAGCCAAGGAGACGTAGCCTACGAGCAGTACTTC. The chain uses TRBV7-9 and TRBJ2-7; D remains unclear. The CDR3 is 14 amino acids. V was shortened by 5 bases and J by 2 bases, with 13 bases between the two germline ends. Germline-derived CDR1 and CDR2 are SEHNR and FQNEAQ (reference sequence).